The 24 T cell receptor beta chains listed next were all sequenced from one sample in a study of T cells after yellow fever vaccination (dated by TCRdb to between 2018 and 2020). Libraries were made using 5' RACE. Sequenced using an Illumina NovaSeq 6000. TCRdb trimmed the raw reads at Q25, called clones with MiXCR and kept productive beta chains. Merged by CDR3 protein, the rows form single entries marked with the most common genes and DNA. The sample profile shows some 420,000 distinct CDR3 sequences; 18% of them were found once. The top ten clones comprise over 15% of the sample. Explained via the paper, the treatment or condition label denotes: live attenuated yellow fever vaccine strain. This sample comprised PBMCs, obtained before the yellow fever booster vaccination. These receptors were obtained from a man aged 18 to 30 who received the YFV17D yellow fever vaccine.

The DNA for the CDR3 is TGTGCCAGCAGGCCCCGGGACGGATTACAAGAGACCCAGTACTTC. Protein sequence: CASRPRDGLQETQYF. This chain links TRBV7-2 with TRBJ2-5; D assignment may be TRBD1 or TRBD2 (5 bases each). Trimming pared 6 bases from V and 2 bases from J, leaving 16 bases between. CDR3 length equals 15 residues. Germline V CDR1 and CDR2: SGHTA, FQGNSA.

The rearrangement links TRBV6-2 or TRBV6-3 to TRBJ2-7; 9 nucleotides align to TRBD2. This CDR3 has 15 amino acids. Germline loops: CDR1 MNHEY, CDR2 SVGEGT. V was pared by 6 bases and J by 2 bases, with 8 bases of the junction left unmatched. DNA for the CDR3: TGTGCCAGCAGACAAACTAGCGGGCTAGCCTACGAGCAGTACTTC. This encodes CASRQTSGLAYEQYF.

The CDR3 coding sequence is TGCAGTGCCCAGGCTAGCGGGGGGTCCTACAATGAGCAGTTCTTC. Residues: CSAQASGGSYNEQFF. The chain recombines TRBV20-1 with TRBJ2-1, with TRBD2 matching over 11 bases. CDR3 length: 15 amino acids. The trim removed 6 bases at V and 1 base at J, leaving 5 bases unmatched. Germline V gene lookup returns CDR1 DFQATT and CDR2 SNEGSKA (reference sequence).

Many counts were recorded for this clonotype. This chain connects TRBV2 to TRBJ1-1, with TRBD1 matching over 7 bases. V gave up 7 bases and J gave up 0 bases; unmatched junction bases: 5. The germline V gene encodes CDR1 SNHLY and CDR2 FYNNEI. CDR3 length: 14 amino acids. The CDR3, as DNA: TGTGCCAGCATCTCGGGACAGTTGAACACTGAAGCTTTCTTT. This encodes CASISGQLNTEAFF.

This clonotype showed up just a few times. This chain joins TRBV20-1 and TRBJ2-5, with D perhaps matching TRBD1 (5 bases). The CDR3 is 14 residues long. V was trimmed by 0 bases and J by 2 bases, leaving 10 bases between them. Germline-derived CDR1 and CDR2 are DFQATT and SNEGSKA (reference sequence). The CDR3 coding sequence is TGCAGTGCTAGAGAAGGGGCGATTCAAGAGACCCAGTACTTC. Encoded protein: CSAREGAIQETQYF.

This clonotype was observed a few times. The J gene is TRBJ2-1, the V gene TRBV4-2, with a possible D match to TRBD2 (7 bases). The V end lost 2 bases, the J end lost 0 bases, and 17 bases lay between the germline ends. Germline values: CDR1 LGHNA, CDR2 YNFKEQ. The length of the CDR3 is 18 residues. The DNA of the CDR3 is TGTGCCAGCAGCCAATTCGATAGGGGGGGGAGCTCCTACAATGAGCAGTTCTTC. Protein sequence: CASSQFDRGGSSYNEQFF.

This clonotype has a count of ten or more. V gene TRBV4-1 combines with J gene TRBJ2-6; 11 positions match TRBD2. This CDR3 contains 22 residues. Germline lookup yields CDR1 MGHRA and CDR2 YSYEKL. J was trimmed by 4 bases and V by 3 bases; bases with no gene match: 20. CDR3 protein: CASSHRKTSGGPPARGANVLTF. Written as DNA, the CDR3 is TGCGCCAGCAGCCACCGCAAAACTAGCGGGGGTCCACCGGCGCGGGGGGCCAACGTCCTGACTTTC.

This clonotype has more than one count but fewer than ten. The chain's CDR3 is CASSPGTFEAFF. The CDR3 DNA reads as TGTGCCAGCTCACCGGGGACGTTTGAAGCTTTCTTT. V usage is TRBV18 and J usage is TRBJ1-1; D perhaps matches TRBD1 (5 bases). The CDR3 is 12 amino acids. The V end lost 3 bases, the J end lost 7 bases, and 9 bases lay between the germline ends. Germline lookup yields CDR1 KGHSH and CDR2 LQKENI. The whole variable domain, filled in from reference TRBV18 and TRBJ1-1, reads NAGVMQNPRHLVRRRGQEARLRCSPMKGHSHVYWYRQLPEEGLKFMVYLQKENIIDESGMPKERFSAEFPKEGPSILRIQQVVRGDSAAYFCASSPGTFEAFFGQGTRLTVV.

This clonotype has more than one count but fewer than ten. This sequence joins TRBV27 and TRBJ1-1; no firm D call. Trimming removed 6 bases at V and 8 bases at J, with 13 bases between. From germline, CDR1 is MNHEY and CDR2 SMNVEV (reference sequence). The CDR3 runs 12 residues. For the CDR3, the DNA is TGTGCCAGCAGCTGGGCAAGCGGAGAAGCTTTCTTT. Its translation is CASSWASGEAFF.

Only a few counts were recorded for this clonotype. The chain is built from TRBV20-1 and TRBJ2-1; D may be TRBD2 (5 bases). Germline-derived CDR1 and CDR2 are DFQATT and SNEGSKA (reference sequence). V lost 0 bases to trimming and J lost 1 base, with 13 bases between them. This CDR3 has 16 residues. The CDR3 nucleotides are TGCAGTGCTAGAGATCGCCCCGGGGAATCCTACAATGAGCAGTTCTTC. Translated, it gives CSARDRPGESYNEQFF.

A few counts support this clonotype. The chain recombines TRBV9 with TRBJ1-1; no reliable D call. CDR1 and CDR2 (germline): SGDLS, YYNGEE. CDR3 length: 14 amino acids. Trimming cost V 4 bases and J 2 bases, with 12 bases left between them. The CDR3 spells CASSPWYFNTEAFF. For the CDR3, the DNA is TGTGCCAGCAGCCCCTGGTATTTTAACACTGAAGCTTTCTTT.

This clonotype has more than one count but fewer than ten. V gene TRBV12-3 or TRBV12-4 combines with J gene TRBJ1-3, with 9 positions matching TRBD1. V shed 4 bases and J 4 bases; nucleotides not matched to a gene: 5. This CDR3 comprises 15 residues. The CDR3, as DNA: TGTGCCAGCAGTTGGGGACAGGGTCTCGGAAACACCATATATTTT. Translated, it gives CASSWGQGLGNTIYF.

This clonotype was found many times. The chain combines TRBV18 with TRBJ2-3, with D possibly TRBD1 on 6 matching bases. Germline V lookup: CDR1 KGHSH, CDR2 LQKENI. CDR3 length equals 16 residues. The V gene lost 3 bases and the J gene lost 6 bases, with 19 bases spanning the gap. This CDR3 is CASSPPGQSSGDTQYF. DNA of the CDR3: TGTGCCAGCTCACCCCCGGGACAATCGTCAGGGGATACGCAGTATTTT.

The chain has TRBV28 and TRBJ1-5; 10 bases are shared with TRBD1. In germline, CDR1 is MDHEN, CDR2 SYDVKM. The V segment lost 4 bases and the J segment 7 bases; nucleotides outside the gene matches: 4. The CDR3 has 14 amino acids. DNA for the CDR3: TGTGCCAGCAGTTCAGGGACAGGGGAGCAGCCCCAGCATTTT. It yields the protein CASSSGTGEQPQHF.

In its sample, this clonotype was seen a few times. V gene TRBV5-1 combines with J gene TRBJ2-3; perhaps TRBD1 as D (5 bases). Trimming removed 0 bases from V and 6 bases from J, with 14 bases in between. The CDR3 is made up of 15 amino acids. Germline assignment: CDR1 SGHRS and CDR2 YFSETQ. CDR3 residues: CASSLGQGQSDTQYF. CDR3 DNA: TGCGCCAGCAGCTTGGGTCAGGGCCAGAGCGATACGCAGTATTTT.

This sequence joins TRBV5-1 and TRBJ1-2, with D uncertain. CDR3 size: 13 residues. Germline CDR1 SGHRS, CDR2 YFSETQ. The V and J ends lost 1 base and 3 bases respectively, with 7 bases between them. DNA for the CDR3: TGCGCCAGCAGCTTGTTATCCGACTATGGCTACACCTTC. Its protein is CASSLLSDYGYTF.

The V gene is TRBV4-2, the J gene TRBJ1-4; no definite D call. CDR1 and CDR2 from the germline V gene are LGHNA and YNFKEQ. This CDR3 region has 11 residues. V was shortened by 8 bases and J by 8 bases, with 9 bases between the two germline ends. The CDR3 sequence is CASVWGEKLFF. As DNA, the CDR3 is TGTGCCAGCGTCTGGGGAGAAAAACTGTTTTTT.

This clonotype has a single count. The rearrangement links TRBV7-2 to TRBJ2-2, with D perhaps TRBD1 (6 bases). Trimming removed 4 bases from V and 4 bases from J, with 16 bases in between. Looked up from germline, CDR1 is SGHTA and CDR2 is FQGNSA. This CDR3 contains 16 residues. CDR3 protein: CASSWSRGTPTGELFF. For the CDR3, the DNA is TGTGCCAGCAGCTGGTCTAGGGGGACCCCCACCGGGGAGCTGTTTTTT. The full variable domain, with the rest looked up from reference TRBV7-2 and TRBJ2-2, is GAGVSQSPSNKVTEKGKDVELRCDPISGHTALYWYRQSLGQGLEFLIYFQGNSAPDKSGLPSDRFSAERTGGSVSTLTIQRTQQEDSAVYLCASSWSRGTPTGELFFGEGSRLTVL.

Only a few counts were recorded for this clonotype. The V call is TRBV12-3 or TRBV12-4, the J call TRBJ1-5; 7 positions match TRBD1. Trimming cost V 5 bases and J 6 bases; bases outside gene matches: 7. The CDR3 loop spans 14 amino acids. DNA of the CDR3: TGTGCCAGCAGTCTAAGGGGGCACGGTCAGCCCCAGCATTTT. This translates into CASSLRGHGQPQHF.

The chain is built from TRBV5-1 and TRBJ1-4, with a tentative D call TRBD1 (5 bases). With 4 bases removed from V and 6 bases from J, the gap between germline ends came to 16 bases. CDR3 length equals 15 residues. The V gene's germline CDR1 is SGHRS and CDR2 YFSETQ. CDR3 in amino acids: CASSPHGTADEKLFF. CDR3 DNA sequence: TGCGCCAGCAGCCCACACGGGACCGCCGATGAAAAACTGTTTTTT.

This clonotype was picked up a small number of times. This chain links TRBV5-5 with TRBJ1-1, with D unresolved. CDR1 is SGHKS and CDR2 is YYEKEE in the germline V gene (reference sequence). This CDR3 comprises 12 residues. The ends were cut back, 5 bases at V and 8 bases at J, with 13 bases in the middle. CDR3 residues: CASSFAVTEAFF. CDR3 nucleotides: TGTGCCAGCAGTTTCGCGGTGACGGAAGCTTTCTTT.

V gene TRBV5-1 combines with J gene TRBJ1-4; D is possibly TRBD1 (5 bases). The CDR3 runs 14 residues. With 4 bases removed from V and 0 bases from J, the gap between germline ends came to 7 bases. CDR1 is SGHRS, CDR2 YFSETQ, per germline. The CDR3 is CASSDSTTNEKLFF. CDR3 sequence (DNA): TGCGCCAGCAGCGACAGTACAACTAATGAAAAACTGTTTTTT.

There are many counts of this clonotype. The chain recombines TRBV5-1 with TRBJ2-1; D is undetermined. This CDR3 is built from 14 residues. With 1 base removed from V and 7 bases from J, the gap between germline ends came to 12 bases. Germline CDR1 is SGHRS and CDR2 is YFSETQ. The CDR3 region is CASSLLTQINEQFF. In DNA form, the CDR3 reads TGCGCCAGCAGCTTGTTGACCCAAATAAATGAGCAGTTCTTC. The complete variable domain, with remaining parts taken from reference TRBV5-1 and TRBJ2-1, reads KAGVTQTPRYLIKTRGQQVTLSCSPISGHRSVSWYQQTPGQGLQFLFEYFSETQRNKGNFPGRFSGRQFSNSRSEMNVSTLELGDSALYLCASSLLTQINEQFFGPGTRLTVL.

This chain links TRBV20-1 with TRBJ1-1; tentative D call: TRBD1 (6 bases). This CDR3 is built from 14 residues. Trimming took 0 bases from V and 6 from J, leaving 14 bases between them. Germline CDR1 reads DFQATT; CDR2 reads SNEGSKA (reference sequence). This chain's CDR3 is CSARDRRGLPEAFF. DNA for the CDR3: TGCAGTGCTAGAGATCGACGGGGGCTCCCTGAAGCTTTCTTT.